This TCR beta chain is drawn from a study of T cell responses to AZD1222 COVID-19 vaccine. Study results and limitations: The donor cohort was predominantly white British with a female majority, and clonal diversity may have been underestimated.

Trimming left V 4 bases short and J 3 bases short, with 11 bases between. CDR3 length equals 13 residues. Germline-derived CDR1 and CDR2 are SGHRS and YFSETQ. Only a few counts were recorded for this clone. The antigen remains unidentified. The data were produced by immunoSEQ multiplex PCR, yet TCRdb's version contains in-frame clones alone and is incomplete. Among about 50,000 clones listed, about 74% were seen once. The specimen was peripheral blood, collected on day 0 of AZD1222 vaccination. This TCR was recovered from an adult in good health. The chain recombines TRBV5-1 with TRBJ2-7, with D unresolved. The DNA of the CDR3 is TGCGCCAGCAGCATTGGTCTTGGCTACGAGCAGTACTTC. Translation: CASSIGLGYEQYF.